Reported below is one T cell receptor beta chain. The data are from a study of cytomegalovirus exposure and HLA in healthy donors. PCR used 60 Vbeta primers and 13 Jbeta primers. Assay: immunoSEQ multiplex PCR; the TCRdb copy retains only in-frame clones and omits some. This sample has 150,000 to 250,000 clones, with 79% found just once. The CDR3 spans 14 residues. Trimming took off 7 bases at V and 1 base at J, with 10 bases between the two ends. Germline values: CDR1 SNHLY, CDR2 FYNNEI. The specimen was PBMCs. The chain is built from TRBV2 and TRBJ2-2; D unresolved. This sequence originates from a girl aged 5-17 years in good health and CMV-seropositive. For the CDR3, the DNA is TGTGCCAGCATGAGCCAAAGGAACACCGGGGAGCTGTTTTTT. Protein: CASMSQRNTGELFF.